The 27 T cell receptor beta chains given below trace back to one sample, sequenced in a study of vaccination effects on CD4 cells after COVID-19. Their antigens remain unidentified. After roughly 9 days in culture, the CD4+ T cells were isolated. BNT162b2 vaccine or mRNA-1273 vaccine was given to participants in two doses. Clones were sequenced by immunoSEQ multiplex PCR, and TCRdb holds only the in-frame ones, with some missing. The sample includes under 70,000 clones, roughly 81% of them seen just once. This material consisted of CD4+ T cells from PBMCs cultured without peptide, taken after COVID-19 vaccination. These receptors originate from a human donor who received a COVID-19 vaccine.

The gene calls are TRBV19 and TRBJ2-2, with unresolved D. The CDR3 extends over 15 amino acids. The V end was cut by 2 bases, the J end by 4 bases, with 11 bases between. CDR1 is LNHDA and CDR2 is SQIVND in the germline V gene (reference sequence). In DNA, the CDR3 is TGTGCCAGTAGTATAAGCGACCGGGCCACCGGGGAGCTGTTTTTT. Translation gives CASSISDRATGELFF.

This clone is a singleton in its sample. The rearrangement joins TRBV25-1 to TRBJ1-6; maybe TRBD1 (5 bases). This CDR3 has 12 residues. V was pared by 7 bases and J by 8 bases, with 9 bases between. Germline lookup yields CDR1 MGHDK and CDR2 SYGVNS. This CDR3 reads CASTAGYSPLHF. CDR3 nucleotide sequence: TGTGCCAGCACCGCAGGGTATTCACCCCTCCACTTT.

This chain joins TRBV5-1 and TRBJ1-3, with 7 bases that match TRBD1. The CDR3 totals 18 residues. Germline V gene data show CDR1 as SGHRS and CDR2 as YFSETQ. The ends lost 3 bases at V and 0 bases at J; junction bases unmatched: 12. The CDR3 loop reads CASSSALTGPGSGNTIYF. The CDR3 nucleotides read TGCGCCAGCAGCTCCGCCTTGACAGGGCCTGGCTCTGGAAACACCATATATTTT. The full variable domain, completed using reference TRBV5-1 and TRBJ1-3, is KAGVTQTPRYLIKTRGQQVTLSCSPISGHRSVSWYQQTPGQGLQFLFEYFSETQRNKGNFPGRFSGRQFSNSRSEMNVSTLELGDSALYLCASSSALTGPGSGNTIYFGEGSWLTVV.

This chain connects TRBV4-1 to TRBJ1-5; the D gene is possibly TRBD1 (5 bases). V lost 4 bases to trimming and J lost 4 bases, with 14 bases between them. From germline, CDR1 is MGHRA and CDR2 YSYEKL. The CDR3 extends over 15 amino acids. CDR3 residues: CASSREDRVNQPQHF. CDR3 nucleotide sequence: TGCGCCAGCAGCCGCGAAGACAGAGTAAATCAGCCCCAGCATTTT.

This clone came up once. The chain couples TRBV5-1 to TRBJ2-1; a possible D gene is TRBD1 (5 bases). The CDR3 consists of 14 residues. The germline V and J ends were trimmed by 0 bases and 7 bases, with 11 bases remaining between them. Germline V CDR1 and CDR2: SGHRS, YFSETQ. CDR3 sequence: CASSLVAGPNEQFF. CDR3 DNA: TGCGCCAGCAGCTTGGTTGCAGGGCCTAATGAGCAGTTCTTC.

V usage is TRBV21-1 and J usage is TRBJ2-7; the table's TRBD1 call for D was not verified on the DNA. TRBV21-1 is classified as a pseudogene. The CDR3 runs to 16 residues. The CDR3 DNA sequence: TGTGCCAGGATAACGAGAACAGGTTCTAGCTCCTACGAGCAGTACGTC. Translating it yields CARITRTGSSSYEQYV.

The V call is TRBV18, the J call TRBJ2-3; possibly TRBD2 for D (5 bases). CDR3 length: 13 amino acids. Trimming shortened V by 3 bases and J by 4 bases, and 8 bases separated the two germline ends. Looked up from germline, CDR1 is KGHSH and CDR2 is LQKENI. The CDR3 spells CASSPGVADTQYF. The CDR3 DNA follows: TGTGCCAGCTCACCGGGAGTTGCAGATACGCAGTATTTT.

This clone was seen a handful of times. CDR3 amino acids: CASSSPRDTNEKLFF. CDR3 in DNA: TGTGCCAGCAGCTCCCCCCGGGACACTAATGAAAAACTGTTTTTT. The V call is TRBV7-9, the J call TRBJ1-4, with D possibly TRBD1 on 5 matching bases. Between the trimmed V and J ends, which lost 4 bases and 2 bases, there was a span of 11 bases. Germline values: CDR1 SEHNR, CDR2 FQNEAQ (reference sequence). The CDR3 has 15 residues.

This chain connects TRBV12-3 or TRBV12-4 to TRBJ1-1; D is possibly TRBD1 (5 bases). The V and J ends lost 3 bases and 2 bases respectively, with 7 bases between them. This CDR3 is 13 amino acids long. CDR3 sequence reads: CASSFQGNTEAFF. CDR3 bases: TGTGCCAGCAGTTTTCAGGGTAACACTGAAGCTTTCTTT.

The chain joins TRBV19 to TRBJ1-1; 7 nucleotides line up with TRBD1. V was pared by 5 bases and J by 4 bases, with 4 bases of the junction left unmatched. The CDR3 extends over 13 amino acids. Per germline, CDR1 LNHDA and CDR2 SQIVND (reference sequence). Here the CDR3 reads CASSSAGGTEAFF. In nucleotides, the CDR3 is TGTGCCAGTAGTTCAGCAGGGGGCACTGAAGCTTTCTTT.

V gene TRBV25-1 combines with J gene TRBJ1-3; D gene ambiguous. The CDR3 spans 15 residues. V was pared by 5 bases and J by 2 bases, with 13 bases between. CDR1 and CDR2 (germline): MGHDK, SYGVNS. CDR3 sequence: CASSPTDTPGNTIYF. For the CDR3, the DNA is TGTGCCAGCAGTCCTACCGACACCCCTGGAAACACCATATATTTT. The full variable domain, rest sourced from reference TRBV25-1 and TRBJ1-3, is EADIYQTPRYLVIGTGKKITLECSQTMGHDKMYWYQQDPGMELHLIHYSYGVNSTEKGDLSSESTVSRIRTEHFPLTLESARPSHTSQYLCASSPTDTPGNTIYFGEGSWLTVV.

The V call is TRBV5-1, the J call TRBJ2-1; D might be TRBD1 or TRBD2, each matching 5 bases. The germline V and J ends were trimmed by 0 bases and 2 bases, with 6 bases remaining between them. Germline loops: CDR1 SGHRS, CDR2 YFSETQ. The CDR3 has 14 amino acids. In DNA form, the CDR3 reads TGCGCCAGCAGCTTGGTGGGACCCTACAATGAGCAGTTCTTC. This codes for CASSLVGPYNEQFF. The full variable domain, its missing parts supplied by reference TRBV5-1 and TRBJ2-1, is KAGVTQTPRYLIKTRGQQVTLSCSPISGHRSVSWYQQTPGQGLQFLFEYFSETQRNKGNFPGRFSGRQFSNSRSEMNVSTLELGDSALYLCASSLVGPYNEQFFGPGTRLTVL.

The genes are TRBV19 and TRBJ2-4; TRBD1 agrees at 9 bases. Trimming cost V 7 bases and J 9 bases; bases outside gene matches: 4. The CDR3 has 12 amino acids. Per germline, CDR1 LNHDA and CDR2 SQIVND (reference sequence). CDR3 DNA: TGTGCCAGTAACGGACAGGGGAGCATTCAGTACTTC. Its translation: CASNGQGSIQYF.

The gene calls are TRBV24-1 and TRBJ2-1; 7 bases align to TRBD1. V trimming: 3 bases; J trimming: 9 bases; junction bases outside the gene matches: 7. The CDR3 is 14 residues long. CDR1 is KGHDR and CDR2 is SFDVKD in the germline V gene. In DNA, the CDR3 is TGTGCCACCAGTGATCCCCGGGACAGCGGTGAGCAGTTCTTC. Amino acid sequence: CATSDPRDSGEQFF.

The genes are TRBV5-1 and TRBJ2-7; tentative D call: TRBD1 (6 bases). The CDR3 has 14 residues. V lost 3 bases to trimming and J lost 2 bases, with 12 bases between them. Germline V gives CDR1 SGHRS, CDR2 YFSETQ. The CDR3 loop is CASSWDIPTYEQYV. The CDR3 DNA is TGCGCCAGCAGCTGGGACATACCTACCTACGAGCAGTACGTC.

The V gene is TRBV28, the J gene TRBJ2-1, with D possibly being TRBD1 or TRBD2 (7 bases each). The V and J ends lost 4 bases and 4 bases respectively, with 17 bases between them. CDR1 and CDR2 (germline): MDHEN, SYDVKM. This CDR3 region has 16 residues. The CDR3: CASSSPSGGAYNEQFF. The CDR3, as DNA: TGTGCCAGCAGTTCTCCCTCAGGGGGGGCTTACAATGAGCAGTTCTTC.

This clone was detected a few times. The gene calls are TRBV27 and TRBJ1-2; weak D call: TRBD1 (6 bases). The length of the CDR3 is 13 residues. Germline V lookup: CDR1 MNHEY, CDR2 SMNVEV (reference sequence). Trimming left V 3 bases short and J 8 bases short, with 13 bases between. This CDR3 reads CASSFEGGRGYTF. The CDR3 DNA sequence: TGTGCCAGCAGTTTTGAGGGGGGTCGAGGCTACACCTTC.

CDR3 protein: CAWSVDGNQPQHF. As DNA, the CDR3 is TGTGCCTGGAGCGTTGATGGCAATCAGCCCCAGCATTTT. The gene calls are TRBV30 and TRBJ1-5; D unresolved. The ends were cut back, 3 bases at V and 2 bases at J, with 8 bases in the middle. The CDR3 totals 13 residues. Germline CDR1 is GTSNPN and CDR2 is SVGIG (reference sequence).

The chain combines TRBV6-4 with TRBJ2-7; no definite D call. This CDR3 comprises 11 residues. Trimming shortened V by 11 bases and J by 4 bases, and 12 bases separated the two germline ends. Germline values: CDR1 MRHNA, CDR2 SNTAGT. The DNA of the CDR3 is TGTGCCCTATTTCCATCTTACGAGCAGTACGTC. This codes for CALFPSYEQYV.

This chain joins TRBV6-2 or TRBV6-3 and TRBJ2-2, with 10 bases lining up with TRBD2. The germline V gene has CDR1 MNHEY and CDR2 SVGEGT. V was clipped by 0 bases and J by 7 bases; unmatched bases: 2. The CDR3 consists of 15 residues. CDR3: CASSYSWTSGGELFF. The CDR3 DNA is TGTGCCAGCAGTTACTCGTGGACTAGCGGCGGGGAGCTGTTTTTT.

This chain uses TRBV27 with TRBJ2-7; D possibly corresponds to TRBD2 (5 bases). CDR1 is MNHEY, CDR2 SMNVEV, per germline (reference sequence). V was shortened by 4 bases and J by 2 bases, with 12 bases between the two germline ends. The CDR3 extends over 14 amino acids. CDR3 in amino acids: CASSSAGTPYEQYV. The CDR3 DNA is TGTGCCAGCAGTTCCGCGGGTACTCCCTACGAGCAGTACGTC.

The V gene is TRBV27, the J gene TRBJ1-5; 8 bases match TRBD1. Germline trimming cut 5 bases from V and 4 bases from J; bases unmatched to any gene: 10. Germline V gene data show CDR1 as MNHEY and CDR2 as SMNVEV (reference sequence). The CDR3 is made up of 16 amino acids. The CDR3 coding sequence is TGTGCCAGCAGTCTCCTCGGACAGGGTCTGAATCAGCCCCAGCATTTT. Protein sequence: CASSLLGQGLNQPQHF.

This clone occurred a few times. Here the CDR3 reads CASSQGGGQGYEQFF. For the CDR3, the DNA is TGTGCCAGCAGCCAAGGAGGAGGACAGGGCTATGAGCAGTTCTTC. This chain uses TRBV4-2 with TRBJ2-1, with 8 bases aligning to TRBD1. Germline-derived CDR1 and CDR2 are LGHNA and YNFKEQ. V lost 1 base and J lost 8; bases outside the gene matches: 7. The CDR3 has 15 residues.

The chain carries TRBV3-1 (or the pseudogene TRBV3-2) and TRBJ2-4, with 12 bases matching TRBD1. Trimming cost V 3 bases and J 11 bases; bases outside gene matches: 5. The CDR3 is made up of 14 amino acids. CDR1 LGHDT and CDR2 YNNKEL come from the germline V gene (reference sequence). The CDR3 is CASSQAGTGGFQYF. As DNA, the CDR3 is TGTGCCAGCAGCCAGGCGGGGACAGGGGGCTTTCAGTACTTC.

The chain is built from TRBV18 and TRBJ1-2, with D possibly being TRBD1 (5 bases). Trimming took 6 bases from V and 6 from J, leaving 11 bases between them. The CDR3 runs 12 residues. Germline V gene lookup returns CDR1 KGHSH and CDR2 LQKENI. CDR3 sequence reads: CASSIGTHGYTF. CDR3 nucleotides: TGTGCCAGCTCCATAGGGACTCATGGCTACACCTTC.

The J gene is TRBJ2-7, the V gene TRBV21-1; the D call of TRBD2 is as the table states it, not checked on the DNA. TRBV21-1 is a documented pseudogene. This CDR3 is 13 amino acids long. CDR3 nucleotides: TGTGCCAGCAGCAAACCTGAGGGTAACGAGCAGTACGTC. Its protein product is CASSKPEGNEQYV.

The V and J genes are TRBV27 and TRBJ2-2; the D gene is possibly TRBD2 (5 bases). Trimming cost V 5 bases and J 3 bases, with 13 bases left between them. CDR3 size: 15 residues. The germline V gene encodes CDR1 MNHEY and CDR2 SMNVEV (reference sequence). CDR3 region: CASSTRSKDTGELFF. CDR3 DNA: TGTGCCAGCAGTACTAGAAGTAAGGACACCGGGGAGCTGTTTTTT.